This T cell receptor beta chain stems from a study of tumor and adjacent non-tumor tissue in lung cancer. Study-level information: Patients were aged about 30 to 76, approximately ten men and about five women, stage I to III. Whole-study results and caveats: Compared with tumor, normal lung showed significantly lower TCR diversity. Tumor TCR diversity, when higher, was linked to shorter survival.

The library came from three nested PCR rounds adapted from ARM-PCR protocols. TCRdb re-called the multiplex PCR reads with MiXCR, one entry per CDR3 protein. The sample has 90,000 or so distinct CDR3 sequences, around 65% seen once. RNA was extracted from bulk tissue without any cell sorting. Concerning this clonotype itself: Its antigen is currently unknown.

In germline, CDR1 is MNHEY, CDR2 SVGEGT. V lost 6 bases to trimming and J lost 5 bases, with 20 bases between them. CDR3 length: 16 amino acids. The chain joins TRBV6-2 or TRBV6-3 to TRBJ2-4; either TRBD1 or TRBD2 may supply D (5 bases each). This receptor was obtained from a man between 65 and 79 years old with non-small cell lung cancer. Sample: lung tumor tissue. CDR3 DNA sequence: TGTGCCAGCAGCCCACTAACCGGGACCTACCAAAACATTCAGTACTTC. Amino acids: CASSPLTGTYQNIQYF.